Below, one T cell receptor (beta chain) is given with its context. Its target is not known. CDR1 and CDR2 (germline): SGDLS, YYNGEE. V lost 4 bases and J 4 bases, leaving 16 bases between the germline ends. The CDR3 runs 15 residues. The study profiled TCR beta VDJ and CDR3 using genomic DNA as template. TCRdb used MiXCR to reprocess the reads, holding one entry per CDR3 protein. The profile shows around 200,000 distinct CDR3 sequences, roughly 60% of them singletons. Patients chosen for sequencing had shown CD8+CD57+ cell expansion by flow cytometry. Prior therapy had not been administered to any patient at the time of blood sampling. These data originate in a study of CD8+CD57+ T cells in acquired aplastic anemia. Study information: Roughly 3.2 ug was the average amount of DNA from sorted CD4+ and CD8+ cells.

Study-wide points: Patients versus controls showed no significant CD8+ Simpson's diversity difference.

The genes are TRBV9 and TRBJ2-3, with a weak D call TRBD2 (6 bases). The specimen was sorted CD4+, CD8+, or CD8+CD57+ T cells (not recorded which) from PBMCs. The source of this sequence is a human donor with aplastic anemia. The CDR3 loop reads CASSLLAVRSDTQYF. The CDR3, as DNA: TGTGCCAGCAGCTTACTAGCCGTACGATCAGATACGCAGTATTTT.